Each of the 27 T cell receptor beta chains below was sequenced from the same sample in a study of blood T cell repertoires in COVID-19. Assay: immunoSEQ multiplex PCR; the TCRdb copy retains only in-frame clones and omits some. This sample has about 200,000 clones; more than 80% occur once, and the top ten carry 6.5% to 9%. Specimen: PBMCs or T cells enriched from blood (not recorded which). The receptors come from a woman aged 18-30 years who had recovered from COVID-19.

V is TRBV13 and J is TRBJ2-7, with 9 bases that match TRBD1. V shed 5 bases and J 6 bases; nucleotides not matched to a gene: 8. The CDR3 has 14 amino acids. Germline V gene lookup returns CDR1 PRHDT and CDR2 FYEKMQ (reference sequence). CDR3 sequence (DNA): TGTGCCAGCAGCCCCCAGACAGGGGGGCGCGAGCAGTACTTC. This gives the protein CASSPQTGGREQYF.

The chain uses TRBV6-5 and TRBJ1-6; 8 bases are a match to TRBD1. The CDR3 covers 15 residues. V gave up 5 bases and J gave up 10 bases; unmatched junction bases: 10. The germline V gene has CDR1 MNHEY and CDR2 SVGAGI. The CDR3: CASSLATGVNSPLHF. DNA for the CDR3: TGTGCCAGCAGTCTTGCGACAGGGGTTAACTCACCCCTCCACTTT.

This sequence joins TRBV5-1 and TRBJ2-5; the D gene is possibly TRBD1 (7 bases). V was clipped by 0 bases and J by 4 bases, with 16 bases between them. CDR1 is SGHRS, CDR2 YFSETQ, per germline. The CDR3 is made up of 16 amino acids. CDR3 loop: CASSLEGAGTRETQYF. The CDR3 bases are TGCGCCAGCAGCTTGGAGGGGGCGGGGACAAGAGAGACCCAGTACTTC.

The genes are TRBV29-1 and TRBJ1-2; D is ambiguous. Germline loops: CDR1 SQVTM, CDR2 ANQGSEA. This CDR3 has 17 amino acids. V was pared by 1 base and J by 0 bases, with 18 bases between. CDR3 in amino acids: CSVEGLTVKDSNYGYTF. The CDR3 bases are TGCAGCGTTGAAGGTCTTACGGTTAAAGACTCTAACTATGGCTACACCTTC.

In DNA, the CDR3 is TGTGCCAGCAGTTGGACAGGGTCCCATCAGCCCCAGCATTTT. It is translated as CASSWTGSHQPQHF. The gene calls are TRBV6-5 and TRBJ1-5; 8 positions match TRBD1. Trimming removed 4 bases from V and 5 bases from J; junction bases left unmatched: 4. CDR3 length: 14 amino acids. Germline V CDR1 and CDR2: MNHEY, SVGAGI.

The chain combines TRBV11-2 with TRBJ2-6; weak D call: TRBD1 (6 bases). The CDR3 is 18 residues long. V was shortened by 1 base and J by 0 bases, with 13 bases between the two germline ends. From germline, CDR1 is SGHAT and CDR2 FQNNGV. The CDR3 DNA follows: TGTGCCAGCAGCTTAGCCATGGGACATTTCTCTGGGGCCAACGTCCTGACTTTC. As protein: CASSLAMGHFSGANVLTF.

This chain uses TRBV12-3 or TRBV12-4 with TRBJ2-5; D not certain. V was cut by 6 bases and J by 1 base, with 9 bases left in between. The CDR3 is made up of 13 amino acids. In nucleotides, the CDR3 is TGTGCCAGCAGCCCCGCCGGCCAAGAGACCCAGTACTTC. It encodes CASSPAGQETQYF.

V usage is TRBV4-1 and J usage is TRBJ2-5; TRBD1 matches at 9 bases. CDR1 is MGHRA and CDR2 is YSYEKL in the germline V gene. Trimming cost V 0 bases and J 6 bases; bases outside gene matches: 5. This CDR3 has 15 amino acids. The CDR3 protein is CASSQDWGQGKTQYF. DNA for the CDR3: TGCGCCAGCAGCCAAGATTGGGGACAGGGAAAGACCCAGTACTTC.

V usage is TRBV28 and J usage is TRBJ2-1; the match to TRBD1 covers 8 bases. V was pared by 3 bases and J by 4 bases, with 5 bases of the junction left unmatched. The CDR3 is made up of 15 amino acids. Germline V gene sequence: CDR1 MDHEN, CDR2 SYDVKM. CDR3 coding DNA: TGTGCCAGCAGTTTTCCAGGGGGCGTGTACAATGAGCAGTTCTTC. Its protein product is CASSFPGGVYNEQFF.

The chain is built from TRBV7-6 and TRBJ2-5; TRBD1 matches at 9 bases. This CDR3 comprises 14 residues. CDR1 and CDR2 from the germline V gene are SGHVS and FNYEAQ. J lost 5 bases, V lost 5 bases, and 6 bases had no gene match. The CDR3 DNA reads TGTGCCAGCAGCCTGGGACAGGGATGGGAGACCCAGTACTTC. Translated, it gives CASSLGQGWETQYF.

The rearrangement links TRBV6-5 to TRBJ2-5; TRBD2 agrees at 11 bases. The CDR3 has 15 residues. Germline CDR1 MNHEY, CDR2 SVGAGI. The V segment lost 3 bases and the J segment 8 bases; nucleotides outside the gene matches: 8. The CDR3 spells CASSYSPGTSGTQYF. CDR3 DNA sequence: TGTGCCAGCAGTTATTCTCCCGGGACTAGCGGTACCCAGTACTTC.

This clone was seen a single time. V is TRBV6-1 and J is TRBJ2-1; 10 bases are shared with TRBD2. Per germline, CDR1 MNHNS and CDR2 SASEGT. The CDR3 length is 16 residues. V lost 2 bases and J lost 7; bases outside the gene matches: 8. The CDR3 region has the DNA TGTGCCAGCAGTGAACAGCCTAGCGGGGGCGGGAATGAGCAGTTCTTC. This codes for CASSEQPSGGGNEQFF.

V usage is TRBV4-2 and J usage is TRBJ1-5; D is possibly TRBD1 (5 bases). Trimming took off 1 base at V and 8 bases at J, with 15 bases between the two ends. Germline CDR1 LGHNA, CDR2 YNFKEQ. The CDR3 extends over 15 amino acids. CDR3 protein: CASSQGGGGYEPQHF. CDR3 sequence (DNA): TGTGCCAGCAGCCAAGGGGGGGGTGGTTACGAGCCCCAGCATTTT.

CDR3 region: CASSITGVEAFF. In nucleotides, the CDR3 is TGTGCCAGTAGTATAACAGGGGTTGAAGCTTTCTTT. The gene calls are TRBV19 and TRBJ1-1; 7 bases fit TRBD1. V shed 2 bases and J 7 bases; nucleotides not matched to a gene: 1. Germline lookup yields CDR1 LNHDA and CDR2 SQIVND (reference sequence). This CDR3 is 12 amino acids long.

In this sample, this clone turned up a few times. The chain is built from TRBV28 and TRBJ1-4; D perhaps matches TRBD1 (5 bases). Deletions cut 8 bases from V and 0 bases from J, with 16 bases between. The germline gives CDR1 MDHEN, CDR2 SYDVKM. The CDR3 is 16 residues long. The CDR3 protein is CASHSGGKTTNEKLFF. In nucleotides, the CDR3 is TGTGCCAGCCATTCCGGGGGGAAAACAACTAATGAAAAACTGTTTTTT. Together with reference TRBV28 and TRBJ1-4, the CDR3 gives the full variable domain: DVKVTQSSRYLVKRTGEKVFLECVQDMDHENMFWYRQDPGLGLRLIYFSYDVKMKEKGDIPEGYSVSREKKERFSLILESASTNQTSMYLCASHSGGKTTNEKLFFGSGTQLSVL.

The chain recombines TRBV5-1 with TRBJ1-5, with D tentatively TRBD1 (6 bases). The germline CDR1 and CDR2 sequences are SGHRS and YFSETQ. Trimming took off 0 bases at V and 3 bases at J, with 10 bases between the two ends. The CDR3 spans 15 residues. The CDR3 DNA follows: TGCGCCAGCAGCTTGGGGCCAGGGGTCAATCAGCCCCAGCATTTT. It codes for CASSLGPGVNQPQHF.

The genes are TRBV6-5 and TRBJ1-1; 8 bases align to TRBD1. V lost 6 bases, J lost 4 bases, and 4 bases stayed unmatched. The CDR3 totals 13 residues. CDR1 and CDR2 (germline): MNHEY, SVGAGI. The CDR3 sequence: CASSRDRSTEAFF. DNA of the CDR3: TGTGCCAGCAGCCGGGACAGGAGCACTGAAGCTTTCTTT.

The chain couples TRBV6-5 to TRBJ2-7, with D perhaps TRBD1 (6 bases). CDR1 and CDR2 (germline): MNHEY, SVGAGI. The V gene lost 6 bases and the J gene lost 1 base, with 16 bases spanning the gap. CDR3 length equals 15 residues. CDR3 amino acids: CASRTAGVVSYEQYF. The CDR3 coding sequence is TGTGCCAGCAGAACGGCAGGGGTAGTTTCCTACGAGCAGTACTTC.

CDR3 residues: CAWKWDKNTEAFF. In nucleotides, the CDR3 is TGTGCCTGGAAATGGGACAAGAACACTGAAGCTTTCTTT. The J gene is TRBJ1-1, the V gene TRBV30, with D tentatively TRBD1 (6 bases). Germline V gives CDR1 GTSNPN, CDR2 SVGIG (reference sequence). The CDR3 covers 13 residues. V gave up 4 bases and J gave up 1 base, with 10 bases separating them. The full variable domain, completed using reference TRBV30 and TRBJ1-1, is SQTIHQWPATLVQPVGSPLSLECTVEGTSNPNLYWYRQAAGRGLQLLFYSVGIGQISSEVPQNLSASRPQDRQFILSSKKLLLSDSGFYLCAWKWDKNTEAFFGQGTRLTVV.

The rearrangement uses TRBV19 and TRBJ1-2, with D possibly matching TRBD1 (6 bases). Germline-derived CDR1 and CDR2 are LNHDA and SQIVND (reference sequence). CDR3 length: 14 amino acids. V lost 2 bases and J lost 7, with 14 bases in between. The CDR3 coding sequence is TGTGCCAGTAGTATAAGTCCCAGGGGCCGTGGCTACACCTTC. This gives the protein CASSISPRGRGYTF. Filled out from reference TRBV19 and TRBJ1-2, the complete variable domain reads DGGITQSPKYLFRKEGQNVTLSCEQNLNHDAMYWYRQDPGQGLRLIYYSQIVNDFQKGDIAEGYSVSREKKESFPLTVTSAQKNPTAFYLCASSISPRGRGYTFGSGTRLTVV.

This chain uses TRBV9 with TRBJ1-4; D uncertain. This CDR3 region has 15 residues. The germline CDR1 and CDR2 sequences are SGDLS and YYNGEE. The V and J ends lost 3 bases and 3 bases respectively, with 12 bases between them. This CDR3 is CASSAGNQANEKLFF. CDR3 DNA sequence: TGTGCCAGCAGCGCCGGGAATCAGGCTAATGAAAAACTGTTTTTT.

The chain uses TRBV29-1 and TRBJ1-1; D is unclear. Trimming took 3 bases from V and 6 from J, leaving 14 bases between them. The CDR3 extends over 13 amino acids. In germline, CDR1 is SQVTM, CDR2 ANQGSEA. The CDR3 protein is CSVDGGSYPEAFF. The CDR3 DNA is TGCAGCGTTGACGGAGGGTCGTACCCTGAAGCTTTCTTT.

In DNA, the CDR3 is TGTGCCAGCAGCGCCCTCATTGGCCCCGGGGAGCTGTTTTTT. Its translation: CASSALIGPGELFF. V is TRBV9 and J is TRBJ2-2; unclear D gene. Germline V gene data show CDR1 as SGDLS and CDR2 as YYNGEE. This CDR3 region has 14 residues. V was pared by 3 bases and J by 6 bases, with 12 bases between.

Turning to this clone: At the DNA level, this CDR3 is encoded by other sequences in the same sample as well. This chain connects TRBV5-1 to TRBJ1-1; 11 nucleotides agree with TRBD1. The J segment lost 4 bases and the V segment lost 4 bases, leaving 6 bases of the junction unmatched. CDR1 is SGHRS, CDR2 YFSETQ, per germline. This CDR3 region has 15 residues. CDR3 sequence (DNA): TGCGCCAGCAGCCTCACCGGGACAGGGGGCACTGAAGCTTTCTTT. It codes for CASSLTGTGGTEAFF.

This chain connects TRBV12-3 or TRBV12-4 to TRBJ1-6; unclear D gene. Trimming left V 1 base short and J 6 bases short, with 4 bases between. The CDR3 sequence is 13 residues long. CDR3 residues: CASSLDGNSPLHF. In DNA form, the CDR3 reads TGTGCCAGCAGTTTAGACGGTAATTCACCCCTCCACTTT.

In its sample, this clone was seen once. The CDR3: CASSPFEGQGTEKLFF. CDR3 nucleotide sequence: TGTGCCAGCAGCCCTTTTGAGGGACAGGGGACTGAAAAACTGTTTTTT. The genes are TRBV5-5 and TRBJ1-4, with 10 bases that match TRBD1. V shed 4 bases and J 7 bases; nucleotides not matched to a gene: 10. This CDR3 contains 16 residues. CDR1 and CDR2 from the germline V gene are SGHKS and YYEKEE (reference sequence).

This clone was seen only once. The rearrangement joins TRBV12-5 to TRBJ2-7; tentative D call: TRBD2 (6 bases). The CDR3 totals 16 residues. Trimming took off 3 bases at V and 6 bases at J, with 21 bases between the two ends. Germline-derived CDR1 and CDR2 are LGHNT and FRNRAP. Here the CDR3 reads CASGLGGAGVPREQYF. The DNA of the CDR3 is TGTGCTAGTGGTTTAGGAGGGGCAGGTGTTCCTCGCGAGCAGTACTTC.